A selection of T cell receptor beta chains follows, all from one sample in a study of shared clonotypes between healthy human individuals. TCRdb keeps only in-frame clones here, not all; method: immunoSEQ multiplex PCR. This sample has around 2.5 million clones, with 90% to 95% found just once. Sequenced material: naive CD4+ T cells from PBMCs. The origin of the receptors is a man between 18 and 29 years old in good health. Some clones in this sample may be carry-over from other donors' samples. CDR3s include the opening cysteine and the closing phenylalanine or tryptophan. Fields, in order: J gene, V gene, D gene, clone size, CDR3 protein, CDR3 DNA. D genes are given only for firm matches. Some rows have no size entry. The others give once, few or many, or a class for an expanded clone.

j_call: TRBJ2-1
v_call: TRBV7-2
d_call: TRBD2
clone_size: NA
cdr3_aa: CASSLAAAGGHEQFF
cdr3_nt: TGTGCCAGCAGCTTAGCGGCGGCGGGGGGTCATGAGCAGTTCTTC

j_call: TRBJ2-7
v_call: TRBV25-1
d_call: TRBD1
clone_size: NA
cdr3_aa: CASSDPGQAYEQYF
cdr3_nt: TGTGCCAGCAGTGACCCCGGACAGGCCTACGAGCAGTACTTC

j_call: TRBJ2-2
v_call: TRBV5-5
d_call: NA
clone_size: NA
cdr3_aa: CASSTGLATGELFF
cdr3_nt: TGTGCCAGCAGCACGGGACTGGCAACCGGGGAGCTGTTTTTT

j_call: TRBJ2-1
v_call: TRBV11-2
d_call: TRBD2
clone_size: NA
cdr3_aa: CASSQGASGYNEQFF
cdr3_nt: TGTGCCAGCAGCCAAGGGGCTAGCGGATACAATGAGCAGTTCTTC

j_call: TRBJ2-7
v_call: TRBV6-5
d_call: TRBD1
clone_size: NA
cdr3_aa: CASRRLQGANEQYF
cdr3_nt: TGTGCCAGCAGGCGGCTACAGGGGGCAAACGAGCAGTACTTC

j_call: TRBJ1-1
v_call: TRBV28
d_call: TRBD1
clone_size: NA
cdr3_aa: CASRTGQGLNTEAFF
cdr3_nt: TGTGCCAGCAGAACCGGACAGGGTTTGAACACTGAAGCTTTCTTT

j_call: TRBJ2-7
v_call: TRBV5-1
d_call: NA
clone_size: NA
cdr3_aa: CASSLAGGGRSYEQYF
cdr3_nt: TGCGCCAGCAGCTTGGCCGGGGGAGGCCGATCCTACGAGCAGTACTTC

j_call: TRBJ1-3
v_call: TRBV11-2
d_call: NA
clone_size: NA
cdr3_aa: CASSLDRLGTTIYF
cdr3_nt: TGTGCCAGCAGCTTAGATCGTCTGGGGACCACCATATATTTT

j_call: TRBJ2-1
v_call: TRBV19
d_call: NA
clone_size: NA
cdr3_aa: CARPDGDSYNEQFF
cdr3_nt: TGTGCCAGGCCGGACGGAGACTCCTACAATGAGCAGTTCTTC

j_call: TRBJ1-2
v_call: TRBV28
d_call: TRBD1
clone_size: NA
cdr3_aa: CASSLPRQGWYGYTF
cdr3_nt: TGTGCCAGCAGTTTACCTCGACAGGGTTGGTATGGCTACACCTTC

j_call: TRBJ1-3
v_call: TRBV28
d_call: NA
clone_size: NA
cdr3_aa: CASSLRRTRSGNTIYF
cdr3_nt: TGTGCCAGCAGTTTGCGACGGACTCGCTCTGGAAACACCATATATTTT

j_call: TRBJ2-1
v_call: TRBV28
d_call: NA
clone_size: NA
cdr3_aa: CASSPLSWLNTDEQFF
cdr3_nt: TGTGCCAGCAGCCCCCTCAGTTGGCTGAATACCGATGAGCAGTTCTTC

j_call: TRBJ1-5
v_call: TRBV6-6
d_call: NA
clone_size: NA
cdr3_aa: CASSYSRVQPQHF
cdr3_nt: TGTGCCAGCAGTTACTCCCGGGTTCAGCCCCAGCATTTT

j_call: TRBJ1-5
v_call: TRBV7-9
d_call: NA
clone_size: NA
cdr3_aa: CASSFSGRSISNQPQHF
cdr3_nt: TGTGCCAGCAGCTTTAGTGGTAGATCTATTAGCAATCAGCCCCAGCATTTT

j_call: TRBJ2-7
v_call: TRBV5-6
d_call: NA
clone_size: NA
cdr3_aa: CASSLWGSGPYEQYF
cdr3_nt: TGTGCCAGCAGCTTGTGGGGTAGCGGCCCCTACGAGCAGTACTTC

j_call: TRBJ1-5
v_call: TRBV27
d_call: NA
clone_size: NA
cdr3_aa: CASSYTRGAGQPQHF
cdr3_nt: TGTGCCAGCAGTTATACCCGGGGGGCGGGTCAGCCCCAGCATTTT

j_call: TRBJ2-7
v_call: TRBV6-1
d_call: NA
clone_size: NA
cdr3_aa: CASSVQGSLVEQYF
cdr3_nt: TGTGCCAGCAGTGTACAGGGCTCCCTTGTGGAGCAGTACTTC

j_call: TRBJ2-5
v_call: TRBV5-4
d_call: NA
clone_size: once
cdr3_aa: CASSPASRVVGETQYF
cdr3_nt: TGTGCCAGCAGCCCGGCGAGCAGGGTAGTGGGGGAGACCCAGTACTTC

j_call: TRBJ1-4
v_call: TRBV7-8
d_call: NA
clone_size: NA
cdr3_aa: CASSPPNNEKLFF
cdr3_nt: TGTGCCAGCAGTCCCCCCAATAATGAAAAACTGTTTTTT

j_call: TRBJ2-1
v_call: TRBV7-2
d_call: NA
clone_size: NA
cdr3_aa: CASSLGREREQFF
cdr3_nt: TGTGCCAGCAGCTTAGGGCGGGAAAGAGAGCAGTTCTTC

j_call: TRBJ2-3
v_call: TRBV7-8
d_call: NA
clone_size: NA
cdr3_aa: CASSLGGGLGGHTDTQYF
cdr3_nt: TGTGCCAGCAGCTTAGGGGGCGGGCTAGGAGGCCACACAGATACGCAGTATTTT

j_call: TRBJ1-2
v_call: TRBV7-2
d_call: NA
clone_size: NA
cdr3_aa: CASSHDGRYGYTF
cdr3_nt: TGTGCCAGCAGCCACGACGGACGCTATGGCTACACCTTC

j_call: TRBJ2-2
v_call: TRBV5-6
d_call: NA
clone_size: NA
cdr3_aa: CASSRAVNTGELFF
cdr3_nt: TGTGCCAGCAGCCGGGCGGTGAACACCGGGGAGCTGTTTTTT

j_call: TRBJ1-4
v_call: TRBV19
d_call: NA
clone_size: NA
cdr3_aa: CASRPGTDGFKLFF
cdr3_nt: TGTGCCAGTAGACCCGGGACTGACGGATTTAAACTGTTTTTT

j_call: TRBJ2-7
v_call: TRBV11-2
d_call: TRBD1
clone_size: NA
cdr3_aa: CASSDYRGPEQYF
cdr3_nt: TGTGCCAGCAGCGACTACAGGGGGCCCGAGCAGTACTTC

j_call: TRBJ2-7
v_call: TRBV21-1
d_call: NA
clone_size: NA
cdr3_aa: CASESWRDYEQYF
cdr3_nt: TGTGCCAGCGAGTCGTGGCGGGACTACGAGCAGTACTTC

j_call: TRBJ2-2
v_call: TRBV7-8
d_call: NA
clone_size: NA
cdr3_aa: CASSPPRIGERTGELFF
cdr3_nt: TGTGCCAGCAGCCCCCCACGAATCGGGGAGAGGACCGGGGAGCTGTTTTTT

j_call: TRBJ1-1
v_call: TRBV2
d_call: TRBD1
clone_size: NA
cdr3_aa: CASSVDRAGNTEAFF
cdr3_nt: TGTGCCAGCAGTGTGGACAGGGCGGGGAACACTGAAGCTTTCTTT

j_call: TRBJ1-4
v_call: TRBV10-3
d_call: NA
clone_size: NA
cdr3_aa: CAIARDNQREKLFF
cdr3_nt: TGTGCCATCGCACGGGACAATCAACGAGAAAAACTGTTTTTT

j_call: TRBJ1-2
v_call: TRBV19
d_call: NA
clone_size: NA
cdr3_aa: CASSRKAAVNYGYTF
cdr3_nt: TGTGCCAGTAGTAGGAAGGCAGCGGTTAACTATGGCTACACCTTC

j_call: TRBJ2-7
v_call: TRBV7-9
d_call: NA
clone_size: once
cdr3_aa: CASSLGRGAYEQYF
cdr3_nt: TGTGCCAGCAGCTTAGGTCGGGGAGCCTACGAGCAGTACTTC

j_call: TRBJ1-2
v_call: TRBV28
d_call: NA
clone_size: NA
cdr3_aa: CASSLSARVGYGYTF
cdr3_nt: TGTGCCAGCAGTTTATCGGCCAGGGTTGGCTATGGCTACACCTTC

j_call: TRBJ2-3
v_call: TRBV29-1
d_call: TRBD2
clone_size: once
cdr3_aa: CSVCGRADTDTQYF
cdr3_nt: TGCAGCGTTTGTGGGAGGGCCGACACAGATACGCAGTATTTT

j_call: TRBJ2-2
v_call: TRBV10-3
d_call: NA
clone_size: NA
cdr3_aa: CAISESGTEYTGELFF
cdr3_nt: TGTGCCATCAGTGAGTCGGGCACCGAATACACCGGGGAGCTGTTTTTT

j_call: TRBJ2-3
v_call: TRBV19
d_call: TRBD2
clone_size: NA
cdr3_aa: CASSQSGTSGSPDTQYF
cdr3_nt: TGTGCCAGTAGTCAATCCGGGACTAGCGGGAGTCCAGATACGCAGTATTTT

j_call: TRBJ1-1
v_call: TRBV7-8
d_call: NA
clone_size: NA
cdr3_aa: CASSLSDTEAFF
cdr3_nt: TGTGCCAGCAGCTTATCGGACACTGAAGCTTTCTTT

j_call: TRBJ2-3
v_call: TRBV5-1
d_call: NA
clone_size: NA
cdr3_aa: CASSLLQSDTQYF
cdr3_nt: TGCGCCAGCAGCTTGCTCCAATCAGATACGCAGTATTTT

j_call: TRBJ2-3
v_call: TRBV11-2
d_call: NA
clone_size: NA
cdr3_aa: CASSLDRGAGSQYF
cdr3_nt: TGTGCCAGCAGCTTAGATCGGGGTGCGGGTTCGCAGTATTTT

j_call: TRBJ2-7
v_call: TRBV7-2
d_call: NA
clone_size: NA
cdr3_aa: CASSSNPMRGGGEQYF
cdr3_nt: TGTGCCAGCAGCTCCAACCCTATGCGGGGAGGTGGGGAGCAGTACTTC

j_call: TRBJ2-1
v_call: TRBV28
d_call: NA
clone_size: NA
cdr3_aa: CASSPTDWNEQFF
cdr3_nt: TGTGCCAGCAGTCCCACCGACTGGAATGAGCAGTTCTTC

j_call: TRBJ2-3
v_call: TRBV29-1
d_call: NA
clone_size: NA
cdr3_aa: CSVVTGRTDTQYF
cdr3_nt: TGCAGCGTTGTTACGGGCCGCACAGATACGCAGTATTTT

j_call: TRBJ2-7
v_call: TRBV28
d_call: NA
clone_size: NA
cdr3_aa: CASSPGGFHEQYF
cdr3_nt: TGTGCCAGCAGTCCCGGAGGGTTCCACGAGCAGTACTTC

j_call: TRBJ1-2
v_call: TRBV7-6
d_call: TRBD1
clone_size: NA
cdr3_aa: CASSPWQGAGGYTF
cdr3_nt: TGTGCCAGCAGCCCCTGGCAGGGGGCCGGTGGCTACACCTTC

j_call: TRBJ2-3
v_call: TRBV7-9
d_call: NA
clone_size: NA
cdr3_aa: CASGLSGTDTQYF
cdr3_nt: TGTGCCAGCGGGCTGAGTGGCACAGATACGCAGTATTTT

j_call: TRBJ1-2
v_call: TRBV5-1
d_call: NA
clone_size: NA
cdr3_aa: CASSLTVGYGYTF
cdr3_nt: TGCGCCAGCAGCTTAACAGTGGGCTATGGCTACACCTTC

j_call: TRBJ2-6
v_call: TRBV5-1
d_call: NA
clone_size: NA
cdr3_aa: CASSLLAGANVLTF
cdr3_nt: TGCGCCAGCAGCTTGTTGGCCGGGGCCAACGTCCTGACTTTC

j_call: TRBJ2-1
v_call: TRBV30
d_call: TRBD2
clone_size: NA
cdr3_aa: CAWSVLGLANGEQFF
cdr3_nt: TGTGCCTGGAGTGTACTTGGACTAGCAAACGGTGAGCAGTTCTTC